Each of the 5 T cell receptor beta chains below was sequenced from the same sample in a study of spatial heterogeneity in lung cancer. As for time point: sample taken at primary tumor resection. Whole RNA, isolated from tumor, nontumor lung or frozen PBMC, was sequenced without prior sorting. Each CDR3 protein gets one entry after TCRdb re-called the 5' RACE reads with MiXCR. The sample has approximately 770 distinct CDR3 sequences; 45% to 60% are singletons. The source material was PBMCs, sampled at surgery. These TCRs come from a female donor with early-stage non-small cell lung cancer.

This clonotype was seen more than once but under ten times. This beta chain came through as a stray read in a library set up for alpha chains, and its size says little. The chain joins TRBV28 to TRBJ2-5; 7 nucleotides align to TRBD1. Losses at the gene ends were 4 bases for V and 0 bases for J; bases not matched to a gene: 2. The germline gives CDR1 MDHEN, CDR2 SYDVKM. The CDR3 extends over 14 amino acids. The CDR3 here is CASSSGQNQETQYF. The DNA of the CDR3 is TGTGCCAGCAGTTCGGGACAGAACCAAGAGACCCAGTACTTC.

Note on this clonotype: A library made for alpha chains picked up this beta chain off target, so its size means little. The V and J genes are TRBV30 and TRBJ2-7; D is uncertain. This CDR3 comprises 11 residues. Germline V CDR1 and CDR2: GTSNPN, SVGIG (reference sequence). The V end lost 0 bases, the J end lost 3 bases, and 3 bases lay between the germline ends. CDR3 protein: CAWSVFYEQYF. DNA of the CDR3: TGTGCCTGGAGTGTTTTCTACGAGCAGTACTTC.

As regards this clonotype: This beta chain is an off-target read within a library intended for alpha chains, so its frequency means little. This chain's CDR3 is CASSQEDGGANVLTF. For the CDR3, the DNA is TGTGCCAGCAGCCAAGAAGATGGTGGGGCCAACGTCCTGACTTTC. The chain carries TRBV4-2 and TRBJ2-6; D remains ambiguous. Germline CDR1 is LGHNA and CDR2 is YNFKEQ. Trimming took off 0 bases at V and 3 bases at J, with 6 bases between the two ends. This CDR3 has 15 residues.

Remarks on this clonotype: With the library built for alpha chains, this beta chain is off target and its frequency is not meaningful. The rearrangement links TRBV7-2 to TRBJ2-1, with 9 bases aligning to TRBD2. Germline loops: CDR1 SGHTA, CDR2 FQGNSA. The CDR3 is made up of 15 amino acids. Unmatched junction bases numbered 7, after V lost 4 bases and J lost 6 bases. This chain's CDR3 is CASSSLAGALNEQFF. DNA for the CDR3: TGTGCCAGCAGCTCACTAGCGGGTGCCCTCAATGAGCAGTTCTTC.

To note about this clonotype: This beta chain is an off-target read within a library intended for alpha chains, so its frequency means little. The chain employs TRBV2 and TRBJ2-6, with 9 bases lining up with TRBD1. The V gene end was trimmed by 9 bases and the J gene end by 4 bases; junction bases not matched to a gene: 13. Germline CDR1 and CDR2: SNHLY and FYNNEI. This CDR3 is 17 amino acids long. The CDR3 loop reads CASAGTGGARGANVLTF. For the CDR3, the DNA is TGTGCCAGTGCTGGTACAGGGGGCGCGAGAGGGGCCAACGTCCTGACTTTC.